This T cell receptor beta chain was recovered during a study of CD8+CD57+ T cells in acquired aplastic anemia (dated by TCRdb to the late 2010s). With respect to the entire study: DNA extracted from sorted CD4+ and CD8+ cells had a mean of around 3 ug, with a range of about 0.2 to 30 ug. A CD8+CD57+ expansion meant a frequency higher than the mean frequency seen in healthy subjects. Study-wide conclusions, independent of this receptor: Although under 35 CD8+ CDR3 sequences were shared by patients and controls, these sequences appeared highly expressed in patients and within the immunodominant clones of patients. CD8+ Simpson's diversity did not differ significantly between patients and healthy controls (P=0.060).

The germline V gene (reference sequence) sets CDR1 to SEHNR and CDR2 to FQNEAQ. Its CDR3 holds 12 amino acids, cysteine through phenylalanine. The sequence is cut down to CDR3 DNA, 36 bases in frame from base 1. Cut back by 4 bases and 9 bases, the V and J ends lie 10 bases apart. This clonotype was counted a few times. The specificity of this receptor is unknown. Per-base qualities were not stored, and no clone one base away is much larger. TCR beta VDJ combination and CDR3 sequence profiling used genomic DNA as the template. An Illumina HiSeq 2000 was used for TCR repertoire sequencing. In the paper's pipeline: TRBV/TRBJ rearrangement plots, CDR3 size and DJ length profiles, and Simpson's diversity index were used to assess repertoires. The most abundant DNA sequence in the deep sequencing data was defined as the immunodominant clone. CDR3 amino acid sequences were checked for sharing between subjects and were compared against published repertoires and the VDJdb database. Clones were called with MiXCR by TCRdb after fastp trimmed the public reads at Q25, and only in-frame beta chains were retained. Each entry merges the rows of one CDR3 protein and shows their most common DNA and genes. The V and J calls follow TCRdb's processing rather than the paper's. The sample table shows fewer than 200,000 distinct CDR3 sequences, and about 50% are seen once. The ten largest account for roughly 13% of the sample.

The patients picked for sequencing were ones in whom flow cytometry had shown an expansion of CD8+CD57+ cells. Severe acquired aplastic anemia was diagnosed in all patients according to International Study of Aplastic Anemia and Agranulocytosis and Camitta criteria. Patients had received no therapy at the time of blood sampling. TCR repertoires of sorted CD4+ and CD8+ blood T cells from severe aplastic anemia patients and healthy subjects were deep-sequenced in the study. In the USA, patient enrollment took place under clinicaltrials.gov protocols 00001620, 01623167, 00001397, 00071045, 00081523 and 00961064. Ficoll-Paque density gradient centrifugation was used to isolate peripheral blood mononuclear cells. Before DNA extraction, CD4+ and CD8+ T cells were sorted with FACS or magnetic beads.

The sequence derives from a human donor with aplastic anemia. The rearrangement combines TRBV7-9 with TRBJ2-1; confidence is insufficient to name the D gene. Material: sorted CD4+, CD8+, or CD8+CD57+ T cells (not recorded which) from PBMCs. The CDR3 sequence is CASSSQNAEQFF. Read as DNA, the sequence is TGTGCCAGCAGCTCTCAGAATGCTGAGCAGTTCTTC.